The 32 T cell receptor beta chains reported below all come from one sample, sequenced in a study of immune evolution from preneoplasia to lung adenocarcinoma. Libraries were prepared by immunoSEQ multiplex PCR; TCRdb keeps only in-frame clonotypes and omits some of them. The sample contains around 21,000 clones, roughly 75% of which appear only once. The sample was FFPE invasive lung adenocarcinoma tissue. Source of these receptors: a person aged 55 to 75 with lung adenocarcinoma.

This rearrangement joins TRBV4-1 to TRBJ1-3; D might be TRBD1 (5 bases). Trimming stripped 4 bases from V and 0 bases from J, with 16 bases between. The CDR3 consists of 17 residues. Germline-derived CDR1 and CDR2 are MGHRA and YSYEKL. CDR3 bases: TGCGCCAGCAGCCGGGGGAAAGGAAGGGACTCTGGAAACACCATATATTTT. This encodes CASSRGKGRDSGNTIYF.

By share, this clone ranks as medium-sized. This chain uses TRBV7-2 with TRBJ2-7; a weak D match, TRBD2 (6 bases). Deletions cut 0 bases from V and 0 bases from J, with 6 bases between. The CDR3 has 14 amino acids. Germline V lookup: CDR1 SGHTA, CDR2 FQGNSA. The CDR3 DNA follows: TGTGCCAGCAGCTTAGCGGGAGGCTCCTACGAGCAGTACTTC. It specifies CASSLAGGSYEQYF.

The J gene is TRBJ1-2, the V gene TRBV7-2, with D tentatively TRBD1 (6 bases). CDR1 SGHTA and CDR2 FQGNSA come from the germline V gene. Trimming shortened V by 5 bases and J by 4 bases, and 11 bases separated the two germline ends. The CDR3 sequence is 13 residues long. The CDR3 DNA reads as TGTGCCAGCAGCAGAACAGGGAGCTATGGCTACACCTTC. Its translation: CASSRTGSYGYTF.

The CDR3 bases are TGTGCCAGTAGACGGGCCTTCCCTAGCAATCAGCCCCAGCATTTT. Protein sequence: CASRRAFPSNQPQHF. The chain joins TRBV19 to TRBJ1-5; no clear D gene. This CDR3 has 15 residues. The germline CDR1 and CDR2 sequences are LNHDA and SQIVND (reference sequence). Trimming stripped 6 bases from V and 0 bases from J, with 12 bases between.

By share, this clone ranks as medium-sized. The gene calls are TRBV5-4 and TRBJ2-2, with 8 bases aligning to TRBD2. The CDR3 is 16 amino acids. Germline loops: CDR1 SGHNT, CDR2 YYREEE (reference sequence). V dropped 5 bases and J dropped 2; count of bases not matched to a gene: 8. This CDR3 reads CASRAGLEGNTGELFF. For the CDR3, the DNA is TGTGCCAGCAGAGCGGGACTAGAGGGAAACACCGGGGAGCTGTTTTTT.

Written as DNA, the CDR3 is TGTGCCAGCAGTGAGATGGGCCTAGCCAAAAACATTCAGTACTTC. It encodes CASSEMGLAKNIQYF. This chain uses TRBV6-1 with TRBJ2-4; unclear D gene. V was clipped by 3 bases and J by 0 bases, with 9 bases between them. The CDR3 spans 15 residues. Per germline, CDR1 MNHNS and CDR2 SASEGT.

The rearrangement joins TRBV28 to TRBJ1-3; a possible D gene is TRBD1 (5 bases). Germline V gene data show CDR1 as MDHEN and CDR2 as SYDVKM. CDR3 length: 13 residues. V dropped 10 bases and J dropped 1 base, with 11 bases sitting between them. CDR3 region: CATGTDSGNTIYF. DNA of the CDR3: TGTGCCACCGGGACGGATTCTGGAAACACCATATATTTT.

This clone was counted only a few times. The rearrangement uses TRBV5-1 and TRBJ2-7; a weak D match, TRBD2 (5 bases). Looked up from germline, CDR1 is SGHRS and CDR2 is YFSETQ. V lost 0 bases, J lost 0 bases, and 13 bases lay in between. This CDR3 has 16 residues. The chain's CDR3 is CASSLVSADSSYEQYF. CDR3 in DNA: TGCGCCAGCAGCTTGGTTTCAGCGGATAGCTCCTACGAGCAGTACTTC. The complete variable domain, with remaining parts taken from reference TRBV5-1 and TRBJ2-7, reads KAGVTQTPRYLIKTRGQQVTLSCSPISGHRSVSWYQQTPGQGLQFLFEYFSETQRNKGNFPGRFSGRQFSNSRSEMNVSTLELGDSALYLCASSLVSADSSYEQYFGPGTRLTVT.

The genes are TRBV27 and TRBJ2-7; 9 bases fit TRBD1. This CDR3 has 15 residues. V lost 5 bases and J lost 5; bases outside the gene matches: 10. The germline V gene has CDR1 MNHEY and CDR2 SMNVEV (reference sequence). This CDR3 is CASSPTGGIGDEQYF. The CDR3 region has the DNA TGTGCCAGCAGTCCAACAGGGGGCATAGGCGACGAGCAGTACTTC.

This clone was counted a single time. The chain joins TRBV15 to TRBJ2-1, with 10 positions matching TRBD2. This CDR3 region has 17 residues. The germline gives CDR1 LNHNV, CDR2 YYDKDF (reference sequence). Losses at the gene ends were 0 bases for V and 3 bases for J; bases not matched to a gene: 5. The CDR3 protein is CATSRDRASGGYNEQFF. CDR3 nucleotide sequence: TGTGCCACCAGCAGAGATCGGGCTAGCGGGGGCTACAATGAGCAGTTCTTC.

The chain recombines TRBV11-1 with TRBJ2-1; TRBD2 is a possible D gene (5 bases). V was cut by 5 bases and J by 9 bases, with 23 bases left in between. From germline, CDR1 is SGHAT and CDR2 FQDESV (reference sequence). The CDR3 length is 16 residues. The CDR3 spells CASSTRFGKFIGEQFF. CDR3 bases: TGTGCCAGCAGCACCCGTTTCGGGAAGTTTATTGGTGAGCAGTTCTTC.

The V call is TRBV12-5, the J call TRBJ2-7; 13 bases fit TRBD2. This CDR3 has 14 amino acids. With 7 bases clipped from V and 3 bases from J, the junction kept 3 bases outside the gene matches. CDR1 and CDR2 (germline): LGHNT, FRNRAP. The CDR3 nucleotides read TGTGCTAGTGCCCGGACTAGCGGGAGCTACGAGCAGTACTTC. Translated, it gives CASARTSGSYEQYF. The entire variable domain, with the rest obtained from reference TRBV12-5 and TRBJ2-7, is as follows: DARVTQTPRHKVTEMGQEVTMRCQPILGHNTVFWYRQTMMQGLELLAYFRNRAPLDDSGMPKDRFSAEMPDATLATLKIQPSEPRDSAVYFCASARTSGSYEQYFGPGTRLTVT.

The genes are TRBV6-1 and TRBJ2-7, with D uncertain. The CDR3 loop spans 12 amino acids. Trimming left V 1 base short and J 4 bases short, with 5 bases between. Germline assignment: CDR1 MNHNS and CDR2 SASEGT. The CDR3 bases are TGTGCCAGCAGTGAAGGTGGGTACGAGCAGTACTTC. Translating it yields CASSEGGYEQYF.

The chain couples TRBV28 to TRBJ2-1; maybe TRBD2 (5 bases). The CDR3 sequence is 13 residues long. Per the germline V gene, CDR1 is MDHEN and CDR2 is SYDVKM. V was cut by 4 bases and J by 7 bases, with 11 bases left in between. The CDR3 DNA is TGTGCCAGCAGTTCCGCCAGGAGGAATGAGCAGTTCTTC. It specifies CASSSARRNEQFF.

Here the CDR3 reads CASSSRPNTGELFF. CDR3 DNA sequence: TGTGCCAGCTCTAGCAGACCGAACACCGGGGAGCTGTTTTTT. The chain couples TRBV2 to TRBJ2-2, with D maybe TRBD2 (5 bases). CDR1 and CDR2 (germline): SNHLY, FYNNEI. The CDR3 sequence is 14 residues long. V gave up 8 bases and J gave up 0 bases, with 10 bases separating them. The whole variable domain, remainder taken from reference TRBV2 and TRBJ2-2, is EPEVTQTPSHQVTQMGQEVILRCVPISNHLYFYWYRQILGQKVEFLVSFYNNEISEKSEIFDDQFSVERPDGSNFTLKIRSTKLEDSAMYFCASSSRPNTGELFFGEGSRLTVL.

V gene TRBV10-3 combines with J gene TRBJ2-7; the match to TRBD1 covers 9 bases. CDR1 and CDR2 from the germline V gene are ENHRY and SYGVKD. V gave up 0 bases and J gave up 1 base; unmatched junction bases: 7. CDR3 size: 17 residues. In nucleotides, the CDR3 is TGTGCCATCAGTGAGTCAGGTTTGGGGACAGGGTCCTACGAGCAGTACTTC. It codes for CAISESGLGTGSYEQYF.

The rearrangement joins TRBV5-4 to TRBJ2-2, with a tentative D call TRBD2 (5 bases). This CDR3 spans 14 amino acids. The germline CDR1 and CDR2 sequences are SGHNT and YYREEE (reference sequence). Deletions cut 6 bases from V and 8 bases from J, with 17 bases between. The CDR3 protein is CASTNAPSLGELFF. The CDR3 nucleotides read TGTGCCAGCACCAACGCCCCTAGCCTTGGGGAGCTGTTTTTT. Using reference TRBV5-4 and TRBJ2-2 for the parts outside the CDR3, the full variable domain is ETGVTQSPTHLIKTRGQQVTLRCSSQSGHNTVSWYQQALGQGPQFIFQYYREEENGRGNFPPRFSGLQFPNYSSELNVNALELDDSALYLCASTNAPSLGELFFGEGSRLTVL.

This clone has only a few counts. The chain links TRBV11-3 to TRBJ2-7; 9 bases are shared with TRBD2. J lost 7 bases, V lost 1 base, and 8 bases had no gene match. CDR3 length: 15 residues. Looked up from germline, CDR1 is SGHNT and CDR2 is YENEEA. CDR3 protein: CASSLGSGSVGEQYF. Here the CDR3 DNA reads TGTGCCAGCAGCTTAGGTAGCGGGAGCGTGGGGGAGCAGTACTTC.

J is TRBJ1-2 and V is TRBV20-1; D is ambiguous. Germline V CDR1 and CDR2: DFQATT, SNEGSKA (reference sequence). Trimming cost V 3 bases and J 6 bases, with 8 bases left between them. The length of the CDR3 is 11 residues. The CDR3 DNA follows: TGCAGTGCTAGCCTATCGGATGGCTACACCTTC. Translating it yields CSASLSDGYTF.

The rearrangement uses TRBV11-2 and TRBJ2-1, with 8 nucleotides matching TRBD1. CDR1 is SGHAT, CDR2 FQNNGV, per germline. The CDR3 sequence is 15 residues long. V lost 5 bases to trimming and J lost 9 bases; unmatched junction nucleotides: 12. CDR3 coding DNA: TGTGCCAGCAGCACAGGGGGAGAGGGGTCGGGTGAGCAGTTCTTC. Translation gives CASSTGGEGSGEQFF.

The V and J genes are TRBV19 and TRBJ2-7; TRBD2 agrees at 7 bases. The ends lost 6 bases at V and 4 bases at J; junction bases unmatched: 9. This CDR3 region has 14 residues. The germline V gene has CDR1 LNHDA and CDR2 SQIVND (reference sequence). The chain's CDR3 is CASSPGGGRYEQYF. The CDR3 bases are TGTGCCAGTAGCCCGGGGGGAGGAAGGTACGAGCAGTACTTC.

This chain connects TRBV10-2 to TRBJ2-7; perhaps TRBD2 as D (6 bases). Germline V lookup: CDR1 WSHSY, CDR2 SAAADI. Trimming left V 4 bases short and J 5 bases short, with 12 bases between. The CDR3 loop spans 13 amino acids. CDR3 region: CASSASGGNEQYF. CDR3 nucleotide sequence: TGCGCCAGCAGTGCGTCAGGAGGGAACGAGCAGTACTTC.

The genes are TRBV14 and TRBJ2-2, with 10 bases that match TRBD1. The CDR3 is 16 residues long. Germline values: CDR1 SGHDN, CDR2 FVKESK. Germline trimming cut 5 bases from V and 4 bases from J; bases unmatched to any gene: 7. This CDR3 reads CASSSRTGGVTGELFF. In DNA form, the CDR3 reads TGTGCCAGCAGCTCCCGGACAGGGGGAGTCACCGGGGAGCTGTTTTTT. Supplemented by reference TRBV14 and TRBJ2-2, the full variable domain reads EAGVTQFPSHSVIEKGQTVTLRCDPISGHDNLYWYRRVMGKEIKFLLHFVKESKQDESGMPNNRFLAERTGGTYSTLKVQPAELEDSGVYFCASSSRTGGVTGELFFGEGSRLTVL.

The chain combines TRBV6-5 with TRBJ1-2; possible D gene TRBD1, 6 bases. Per the germline V gene, CDR1 is MNHEY and CDR2 is SVGAGI. Between the trimmed V and J ends, which lost 10 bases and 3 bases, there was a span of 18 bases. The CDR3 consists of 14 residues. The CDR3 region has the DNA TGTGCCACCCGCAGGGGAGCGGCGTACTATGGCTACACCTTC. Protein sequence: CATRRGAAYYGYTF.

This clone was observed a few times. The chain uses TRBV30 and TRBJ2-6; 10 nucleotides line up with TRBD1. Germline values: CDR1 GTSNPN, CDR2 SVGIG (reference sequence). This CDR3 has 16 residues. Unmatched junction bases numbered 4, after V lost 5 bases and J lost 0 bases. The CDR3 protein is CAWGRTGGSGANVLTF. The CDR3 DNA sequence: TGTGCCTGGGGTCGGACAGGGGGCTCTGGGGCCAACGTCCTGACTTTC.

This chain links TRBV7-9 with TRBJ1-5; TRBD1 agrees at 12 bases. This CDR3 is built from 18 residues. Germline trimming cut 1 base from V and 3 bases from J; bases unmatched to any gene: 7. Germline V lookup: CDR1 SEHNR, CDR2 FQNEAQ (reference sequence). CDR3 in DNA: TGTGCCAGCAGCTTAGTGCGGGGACAGGGGGCTACCAATCAGCCCCAGCATTTT. The encoded protein is CASSLVRGQGATNQPQHF.

V gene TRBV7-9 combines with J gene TRBJ1-5, with D uncertain. Per germline, CDR1 SEHNR and CDR2 FQNEAQ (reference sequence). V shed 3 bases and J shed 0 bases, with 0 bases lying between them. The CDR3 is 12 residues long. In nucleotides, the CDR3 is TGTGCCAGCAGCTTTAGCAATCAGCCCCAGCATTTT. Protein: CASSFSNQPQHF.

This clone was observed once. This chain connects TRBV18 to TRBJ2-2; a possible D gene is TRBD2 (5 bases). Trimming shortened V by 5 bases and J by 7 bases, and 14 bases separated the two germline ends. There are 14 residues in the CDR3. From germline, CDR1 is KGHSH and CDR2 LQKENI. CDR3 residues: CASSAKLEGGELFF. CDR3 sequence (DNA): TGTGCCAGCTCAGCCAAACTAGAAGGCGGGGAGCTGTTTTTT.

In its sample, this clone was seen once. Possible read error: a much larger clone is one base away. The same CDR3 is also encoded by other DNA sequences in this sample. The chain combines TRBV15 with TRBJ1-5; no definite D call. CDR1 LNHNV and CDR2 YYDKDF come from the germline V gene (reference sequence). The CDR3 is 13 amino acids. CDR3 region: CATSVRANQPQHF. CDR3 in DNA: TGTGCCACCAGCGTGCGCGCGAATCAGCCCCAACATTTT.

The J gene is TRBJ2-3, the V gene TRBV7-9; 8 bases map to TRBD1. CDR3 length equals 16 residues. From germline, CDR1 is SEHNR and CDR2 FQNEAQ (reference sequence). Trimming took 5 bases from V and 5 from J; bases not matched to a gene: 12. In DNA, the CDR3 is TGTGCCAGCAGCGGAAGGACAGGGTATGGTGGAGATACGCAGTATTTT. The encoded protein is CASSGRTGYGGDTQYF.

With regard to this clone: In the same sample, other DNA sequences code for this CDR3. The gene calls are TRBV5-1 and TRBJ2-2, with 13 nucleotides matching TRBD2. J was trimmed by 8 bases and V by 3 bases; bases with no gene match: 4. The germline V gene encodes CDR1 SGHRS and CDR2 YFSETQ. The CDR3 is 15 residues long. CDR3 DNA: TGCGCCAGCAGCTCGGGACTAGCGGGGACTGGGGAGCTGTTTTTT. It yields the protein CASSSGLAGTGELFF.

The chain is built from TRBV5-4 and TRBJ1-2; a possible D gene is TRBD1 (6 bases). Germline V gives CDR1 SGHNT, CDR2 YYREEE (reference sequence). Between the trimmed V and J ends, which lost 1 base and 7 bases, there was a span of 23 bases. The CDR3 length is 17 residues. The CDR3, as DNA: TGTGCCAGCAGCTTGCGATTCTCTAGGGGGGACCTTGGTGGCTACACCTTC. Protein sequence: CASSLRFSRGDLGGYTF.